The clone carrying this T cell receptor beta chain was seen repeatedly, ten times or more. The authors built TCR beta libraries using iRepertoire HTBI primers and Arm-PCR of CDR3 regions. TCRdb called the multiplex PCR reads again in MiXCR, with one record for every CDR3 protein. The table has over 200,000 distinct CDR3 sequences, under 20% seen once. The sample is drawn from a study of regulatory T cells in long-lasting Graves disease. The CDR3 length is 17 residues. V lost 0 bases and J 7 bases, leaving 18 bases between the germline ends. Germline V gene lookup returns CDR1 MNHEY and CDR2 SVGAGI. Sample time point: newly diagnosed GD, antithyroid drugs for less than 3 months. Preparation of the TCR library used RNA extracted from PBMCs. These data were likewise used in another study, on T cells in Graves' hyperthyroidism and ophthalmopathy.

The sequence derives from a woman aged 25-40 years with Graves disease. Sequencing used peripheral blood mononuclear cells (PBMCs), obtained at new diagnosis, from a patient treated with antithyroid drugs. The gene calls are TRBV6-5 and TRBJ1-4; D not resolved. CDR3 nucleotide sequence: TGTGCCAGCAGTTACTCGAAGATACCCCTAGGACGTGAAAAACTGTTTTTT. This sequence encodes CASSYSKIPLGREKLFF.